Below are 11 T cell receptor beta chains sequenced from a single sample in a study of OX40 agonist ivuxolimab in advanced cancers. The data were produced by immunoSEQ multiplex PCR, yet TCRdb's version contains in-frame clones alone and is incomplete. This sample carries fewer than 75,000 clones, about 88% of them seen once, and the ten largest clones take 0.67%. The sample was CD4+ or CD8+ T cells sorted from blood, taken in a trial of the OX40 agonist ivuxolimab. Receptors originate from an adult with an advanced solid tumor such as melanoma, head and neck, liver or kidney cancer.

This clone showed up just a few times. The chain joins TRBV6-5 to TRBJ1-1, with unresolved D. V was clipped by 0 bases and J by 1 base, with 6 bases between them. The germline V gene has CDR1 MNHEY and CDR2 SVGAGI. The CDR3 totals 14 residues. For the CDR3, the DNA is TGTGCCAGCAGTTACTCCCGGAAGAACACTGAAGCTTTCTTT. This sequence encodes CASSYSRKNTEAFF.

The chain employs TRBV4-1 and TRBJ2-1; 11 bases are a match to TRBD2. Germline lookup yields CDR1 MGHRA and CDR2 YSYEKL. Trimming removed 4 bases from V and 2 bases from J; junction bases left unmatched: 19. The CDR3 has 21 residues. CDR3 DNA sequence: TGCGCCAGCAGCCGCCAAAGAGGTGGGCTAGCGGGAGGATCCCCCTACAATGAGCAGTTCTTC. Translating gives CASSRQRGGLAGGSPYNEQFF.

This chain connects TRBV28 to TRBJ2-4; D might be TRBD1 (5 bases). V lost 5 bases to trimming and J lost 0 bases, with 11 bases between them. The CDR3 sequence is 15 residues long. Germline assignment: CDR1 MDHEN and CDR2 SYDVKM. The CDR3 coding sequence is TGTGCCAGCAGTCTGACAGTACTAGCCAAAAACATTCAGTACTTC. Amino acid sequence: CASSLTVLAKNIQYF.

The chain has TRBV6-1 and TRBJ1-1; no clear D. Trimming stripped 10 bases from V and 0 bases from J, with 18 bases between. The CDR3 runs 15 residues. CDR1 and CDR2 (germline): MNHNS, SASEGT. DNA for the CDR3: TGTGCCACCAGATCTGGATTCCAGATGAACACTGAAGCTTTCTTT. This sequence encodes CATRSGFQMNTEAFF.

This clone was seen a handful of times. The chain couples TRBV5-4 to TRBJ2-5; 7 bases fit TRBD1. Germline V gives CDR1 SGHNT, CDR2 YYREEE (reference sequence). There are 14 residues in the CDR3. V lost 4 bases to trimming and J lost 5 bases; unmatched junction nucleotides: 8. The CDR3 loop is CASSTNRGSETQYF. DNA for the CDR3: TGTGCCAGCAGCACAAACAGGGGTTCGGAGACCCAGTACTTC.

About this clone: At one of its ends the junction is not consistent with the germline gene, which may arise from a read error. V usage is TRBV6-4 and J usage is TRBJ2-1; no definite D call. The CDR3 totals 16 residues. Germline assignment: CDR1 MRHNA and CDR2 SNTAGT. The CDR3 sequence is CVSSDHWVSSYNEQFF. In DNA, the CDR3 is TGTGTCAGCAGTGATCATTGGGTTAGCTCCTACAATGAGCAGTTCTTC.

CDR3 sequence (DNA): TGTGCCAGCAGCTTGGCGGGCTCCTACGAGCAGTACTTC. It yields the protein CASSLAGSYEQYF. V usage is TRBV7-3 and J usage is TRBJ2-7, with D maybe TRBD2 (5 bases). Germline CDR1 SGHTA, CDR2 FQGTGA. The CDR3 is 13 amino acids. With 3 bases removed from V and 0 bases from J, the gap between germline ends came to 6 bases. The whole variable domain, remainder taken from reference TRBV7-3 and TRBJ2-7, is GAGVSQTPSNKVTEKGKYVELRCDPISGHTALYWYRQSLGQGPEFLIYFQGTGAADDSGLPNDRFFAVRPEGSVSTLKIQRTERGDSAVYLCASSLAGSYEQYFGPGTRLTVT.

The chain combines TRBV10-3 with TRBJ1-1, with D unresolved. Germline assignment: CDR1 ENHRY and CDR2 SYGVKD. Between the trimmed V and J ends, which lost 6 bases and 1 base, there was a span of 3 bases. CDR3 length equals 11 residues. Written as DNA, the CDR3 is TGTGCCATCAGGGGGAACACTGAAGCTTTCTTT. Translation: CAIRGNTEAFF.

This rearrangement joins TRBV2 to TRBJ1-1, with no clear D. Germline CDR1 SNHLY, CDR2 FYNNEI. The CDR3 has 13 residues. The germline V and J ends were trimmed by 7 bases and 4 bases, with 13 bases remaining between them. The CDR3 spells CASTEGGITEAFF. CDR3 bases: TGTGCCAGCACCGAAGGTGGGATCACTGAAGCTTTCTTT.

V gene TRBV30 combines with J gene TRBJ1-1; D is uncertain. The V and J ends lost 6 bases and 0 bases respectively, with 5 bases between them. This CDR3 has 11 residues. Germline-derived CDR1 and CDR2 are GTSNPN and SVGIG (reference sequence). The CDR3 coding sequence is TGTGCCTGTGGGGTGAACACTGAAGCTTTCTTT. Its protein is CACGVNTEAFF.

J is TRBJ2-2 and V is TRBV19; D gene unclear. V dropped 4 bases and J dropped 4 bases, with 4 bases sitting between them. Per the germline V gene, CDR1 is LNHDA and CDR2 is SQIVND (reference sequence). The CDR3 runs 12 residues. In DNA form, the CDR3 reads TGTGCCAGTAGTAGGGGCACCGGGGAGCTGTTTTTT. This translates into CASSRGTGELFF. Based on the CDR3 plus reference TRBV19 and TRBJ2-2, the full variable domain is DGGITQSPKYLFRKEGQNVTLSCEQNLNHDAMYWYRQDPGQGLRLIYYSQIVNDFQKGDIAEGYSVSREKKESFPLTVTSAQKNPTAFYLCASSRGTGELFFGEGSRLTVL.